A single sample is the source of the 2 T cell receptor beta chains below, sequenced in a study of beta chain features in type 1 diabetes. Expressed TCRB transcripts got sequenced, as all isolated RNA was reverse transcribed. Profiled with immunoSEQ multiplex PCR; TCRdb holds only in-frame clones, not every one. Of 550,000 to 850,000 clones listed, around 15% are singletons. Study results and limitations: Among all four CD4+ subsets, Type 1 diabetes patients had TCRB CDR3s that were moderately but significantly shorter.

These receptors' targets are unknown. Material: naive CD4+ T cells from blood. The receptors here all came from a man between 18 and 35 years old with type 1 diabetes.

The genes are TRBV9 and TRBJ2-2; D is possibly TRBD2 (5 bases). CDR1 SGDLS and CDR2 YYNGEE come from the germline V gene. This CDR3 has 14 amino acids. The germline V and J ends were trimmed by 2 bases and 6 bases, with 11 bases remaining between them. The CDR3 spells CASSVLLGPGELFF. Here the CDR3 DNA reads TGTGCCAGCAGCGTGTTACTAGGACCCGGGGAGCTGTTTTTT.

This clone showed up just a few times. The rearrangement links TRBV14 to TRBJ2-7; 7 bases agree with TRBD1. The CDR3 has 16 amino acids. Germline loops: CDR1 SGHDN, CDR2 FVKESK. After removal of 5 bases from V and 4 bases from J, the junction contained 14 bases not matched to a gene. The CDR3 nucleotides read TGTGCCAGCAGCGCGCCCGGGACAGCCGGAACATACGAGCAGTACTTC. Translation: CASSAPGTAGTYEQYF.